This TCR beta chain emerged from a study of regulatory T cells in long-lasting Graves disease. Time point meaning: persistent/refractory GD, antithyroid drugs over 5 years with positive TRAb. Extracted PBMC RNA gave rise to the TCR library. Peripheral blood, at roughly 9 milliliters, went into EDTA tubes. This clonotype was detected ten times or more. Arm-PCR with iRepertoire HTBI primers amplified the CDR3 regions for these TCR beta libraries. In the study's own analysis: Gene usage covered approximately 60 TRBV and about 15 TRBJ segments. TCRdb passed the multiplex PCR reads through MiXCR, listing each CDR3 protein once. For this entry, the V and J calls and clone size follow TCRdb and not the study's own pipeline. The sample shows fewer than 550,000 distinct CDR3 sequences, under 25% of them seen only once. This CDR3 is built from 14 residues. V lost 6 bases to trimming and J lost 5 bases; unmatched junction nucleotides: 9. Germline CDR1 and CDR2: SGHTA and FQGNSA.

The TCR was taken from a female donor with Graves disease. This chain joins TRBV7-2 and TRBJ2-5, with 7 bases fitting TRBD1. Sequences were derived from peripheral blood mononuclear cells (PBMCs), sampled when the disease was refractory, from a patient treated with antithyroid drugs. CDR3 in amino acids: CASRRQGSAETQYF. Here the CDR3 DNA reads TGTGCCAGCAGGAGACAGGGATCGGCGGAGACCCAGTACTTC.